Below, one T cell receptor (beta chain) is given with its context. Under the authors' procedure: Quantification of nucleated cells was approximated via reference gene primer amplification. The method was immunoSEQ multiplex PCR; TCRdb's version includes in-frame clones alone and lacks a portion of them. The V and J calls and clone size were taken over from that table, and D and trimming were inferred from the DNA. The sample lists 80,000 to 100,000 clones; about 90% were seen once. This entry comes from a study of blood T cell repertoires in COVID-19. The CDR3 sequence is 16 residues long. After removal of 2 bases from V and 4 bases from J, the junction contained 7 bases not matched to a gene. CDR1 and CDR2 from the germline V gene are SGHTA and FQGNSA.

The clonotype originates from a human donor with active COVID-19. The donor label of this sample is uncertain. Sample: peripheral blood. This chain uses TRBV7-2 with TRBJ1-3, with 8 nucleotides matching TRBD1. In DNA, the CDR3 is TGTGCCAGCAGCTTAATTCAGGGGGCGCCAGGAAACACCATATATTTT. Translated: CASSLIQGAPGNTIYF.